This T cell receptor beta chain was profiled in a study of blood T cell repertoires in COVID-19. Study-level information: Sites in the United States, Italy and Spain provided acute and convalescent COVID-19 samples.

Libraries were prepared by immunoSEQ multiplex PCR; TCRdb keeps only in-frame clonotypes and omits some of them. Here the sample spans 430,000 or so clones, approximately 87% being singletons. This clonotype was sampled from a woman aged 40 to 50 who had recovered from COVID-19. Sequencing was carried out using PBMCs or T cells enriched from blood (not recorded which).

The CDR3 loop reads CATRRGTNQPQHF. The CDR3 nucleotides read TGCGCCACTCGCCGGGGTACCAATCAGCCCCAGCATTTT. The chain combines TRBV10-2 with TRBJ1-5; D is unclear. This CDR3 is 13 amino acids long. V was trimmed by 10 bases and J by 3 bases, leaving 13 bases between them. Germline V lookup: CDR1 WSHSY, CDR2 SAAADI.